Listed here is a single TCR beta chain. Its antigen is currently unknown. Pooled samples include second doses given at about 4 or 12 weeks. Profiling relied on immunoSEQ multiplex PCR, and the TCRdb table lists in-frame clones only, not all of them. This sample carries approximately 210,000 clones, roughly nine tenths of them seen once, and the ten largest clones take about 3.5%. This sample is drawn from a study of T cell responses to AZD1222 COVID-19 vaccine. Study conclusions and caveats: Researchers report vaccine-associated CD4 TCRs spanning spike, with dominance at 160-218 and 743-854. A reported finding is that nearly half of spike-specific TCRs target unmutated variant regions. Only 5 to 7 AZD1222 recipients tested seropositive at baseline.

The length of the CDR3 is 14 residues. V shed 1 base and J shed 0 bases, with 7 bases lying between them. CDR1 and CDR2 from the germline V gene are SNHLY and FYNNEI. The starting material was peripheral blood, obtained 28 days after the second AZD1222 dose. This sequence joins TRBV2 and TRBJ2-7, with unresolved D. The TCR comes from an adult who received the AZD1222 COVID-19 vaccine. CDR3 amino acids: CASSEDESSYEQYF. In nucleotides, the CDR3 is TGTGCCAGCAGTGAAGATGAGTCCTCCTACGAGCAGTACTTC.